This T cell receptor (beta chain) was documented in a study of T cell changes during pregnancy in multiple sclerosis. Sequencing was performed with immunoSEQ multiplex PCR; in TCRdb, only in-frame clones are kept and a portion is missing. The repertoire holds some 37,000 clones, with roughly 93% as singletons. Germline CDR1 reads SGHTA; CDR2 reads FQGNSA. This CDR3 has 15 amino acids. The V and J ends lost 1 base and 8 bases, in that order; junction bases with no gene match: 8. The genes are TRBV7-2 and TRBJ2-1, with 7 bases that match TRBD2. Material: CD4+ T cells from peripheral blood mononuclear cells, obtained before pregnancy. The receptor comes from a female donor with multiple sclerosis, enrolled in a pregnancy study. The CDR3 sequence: CASSLDGRPSDEQFF. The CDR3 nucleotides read TGTGCCAGCAGCTTAGACGGGAGGCCCTCCGATGAGCAGTTCTTC.